This note documents a single T cell receptor beta chain sequence. The sample is drawn from a study of blood T cell repertoires in COVID-19. Across the whole study: Samples taken during acute and convalescent COVID-19 were collected in the United States, Italy and Spain. Sources were T cells, B-cell-depleted T cells, or PBMCs; the material itself was cDNA or gDNA.

Deletions cut 1 base from V and 1 base from J, with 15 bases between. Germline CDR1 SGHTA, CDR2 FQGNSA. The CDR3 length is 17 residues. Per the study methods: Estimation of nucleated cell counts relied on the amplification of reference gene primers. Assay: immunoSEQ multiplex PCR; the TCRdb copy retains only in-frame clones and omits some. From that table come the V and J calls and clone size; the DNA was used to work out D and trimming. Among some 86,000 clones listed, around 93% were seen once. What was sequenced was peripheral blood. The chain couples TRBV7-2 to TRBJ2-3, with D unclear. The source is a human donor with active COVID-19. The donor label of this sample is uncertain. DNA of the CDR3: TGTGCCAGCAGCTTAGAGAACGCACTAACCGGCACAGATACGCAGTATTTT. The encoded protein is CASSLENALTGTDTQYF.